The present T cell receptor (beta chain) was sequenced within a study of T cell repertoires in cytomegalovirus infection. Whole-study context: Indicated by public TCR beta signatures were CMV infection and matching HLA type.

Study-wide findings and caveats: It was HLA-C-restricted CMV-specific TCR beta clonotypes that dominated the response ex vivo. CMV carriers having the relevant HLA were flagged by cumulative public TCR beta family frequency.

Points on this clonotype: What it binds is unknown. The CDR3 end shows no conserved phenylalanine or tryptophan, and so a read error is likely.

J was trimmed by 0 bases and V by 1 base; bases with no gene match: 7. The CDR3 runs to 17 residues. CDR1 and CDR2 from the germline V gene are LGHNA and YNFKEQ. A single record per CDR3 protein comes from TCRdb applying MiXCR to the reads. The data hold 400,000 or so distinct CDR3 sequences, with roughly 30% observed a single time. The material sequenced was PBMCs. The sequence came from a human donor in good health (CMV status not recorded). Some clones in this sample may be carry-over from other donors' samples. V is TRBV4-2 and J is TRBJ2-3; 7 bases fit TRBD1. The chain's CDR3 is CASSQGDGTASTDTQYC. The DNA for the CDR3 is TGTGCCAGCAGCCAAGGGGACGGGACAGCTAGCACAGATACGCAGTATTGT.